Below are 5 T cell receptor beta chains sequenced from a single sample in a study of blood T cells in healthy people across ages. Sample-barcoded 5' priming and a J-beta primer mix drove a second PCR of about 6 to 12 cycles. TCRdb re-analysed the 5' RACE reads in MiXCR, keeping a single row per CDR3 protein. The sample has 650,000 to 1,000,000 distinct CDR3 sequences; 46% are singletons. Sequencing input: blood. The receptors stem from an older man in good health.

This chain uses TRBV20-1 with TRBJ2-1; 11 bases line up with TRBD2. Trimming removed 0 bases from V and 6 bases from J; junction bases left unmatched: 7. The CDR3 runs 16 residues. Germline lookup yields CDR1 DFQATT and CDR2 SNEGSKA (reference sequence). CDR3 DNA sequence: TGCAGTGCTAGAGAACCACTAGCGGGAGCCGGCAATGAGCAGTTCTTC. It translates to CSAREPLAGAGNEQFF.

The table lists this clonotype with a count of one. V gene TRBV29-1 combines with J gene TRBJ2-7; D tentatively fits TRBD1 or TRBD2 (6 bases each). Trimming cost V 7 bases and J 4 bases, with 17 bases left between them. The CDR3 is 13 residues long. CDR1 is SQVTM and CDR2 is ANQGSEA in the germline V gene. CDR3 region: CSARDIESYEQYF. CDR3 coding DNA: TGCAGCGCGCGGGACATTGAGTCATACGAGCAGTACTTC.

This clonotype has only a few counts. The gene calls are TRBV7-3 and TRBJ2-2; D could derive from TRBD1 or TRBD2 (5 bases each). V dropped 2 bases and J dropped 5 bases, with 18 bases sitting between them. Germline lookup yields CDR1 SGHTA and CDR2 FQGTGA. This CDR3 comprises 17 residues. The CDR3 sequence is CASSLDSQGVYTGELFF. CDR3 bases: TGTGCCAGCAGCTTAGACAGTCAGGGAGTATATACCGGGGAGCTGTTTTTT.

The table lists this clonotype with a few counts. This sequence joins TRBV11-3 and TRBJ2-7; D may be TRBD1 or TRBD2 (5 bases each). Germline-derived CDR1 and CDR2 are SGHNT and YENEEA. The CDR3 sequence is 17 residues long. V was trimmed by 4 bases and J by 0 bases, leaving 19 bases between them. CDR3 in amino acids: CASSSQRGSTHSYEQYF. In DNA, the CDR3 is TGTGCCAGCAGCTCGCAGAGGGGCTCCACTCACTCCTACGAGCAGTACTTC.

On this clonotype itself: The germline gene is not matched at one end of the junction; a read error may be the cause. J is TRBJ2-1 and V is TRBV20-1, with TRBD2 matching 7 bases. The germline V gene has CDR1 DFQATT and CDR2 SNEGSKA (reference sequence). CDR3 size: 13 residues. CDR3 protein: CSERGSSYDEQFF. In DNA form, the CDR3 reads TGCAGTGAGCGCGGGAGCTCCTACGATGAGCAGTTCTTC.